Shown below are 20 T cell receptor beta chains from a single sample sequenced in a study of T cell responses to AZD1222 COVID-19 vaccine. The table came from immunoSEQ multiplex PCR; TCRdb's copy has only in-frame clones and leaves some out. The table lists about 150,000 clones, more than 85% of them singletons. Specimen: peripheral blood, collected on day 0 of AZD1222 vaccination. All receptors derive from an adult in good health.

The CDR3 nucleotides read TGTGCCAGCAGCCCGTCGGGCTCTAATCAGCCCCAGCATTTT. As protein: CASSPSGSNQPQHF. The chain combines TRBV9 with TRBJ1-5; D call uncertain. Trimming took off 4 bases at V and 4 bases at J, with 12 bases between the two ends. CDR3 length: 14 residues. Germline V lookup: CDR1 SGDLS, CDR2 YYNGEE.

This chain links TRBV7-2 with TRBJ2-5, with D possibly matching TRBD1 (7 bases). Germline V gene data show CDR1 as SGHTA and CDR2 as FQGNSA. The CDR3 contains 14 residues. With 5 bases removed from V and 2 bases from J, the gap between germline ends came to 12 bases. The CDR3 DNA is TGTGCCAGCAGCGTACAGGGGAGGCAAGAGACCCAGTACTTC. Its protein product is CASSVQGRQETQYF.

Many counts were recorded for this clone. V gene TRBV7-8 combines with J gene TRBJ1-1; 8 positions agree with TRBD1. The CDR3 is 15 residues long. The germline gives CDR1 SGHVS, CDR2 FQNEAQ. V gave up 5 bases and J gave up 1 base; unmatched junction bases: 6. CDR3 region: CASSDGQGKNTEAFF. The CDR3 DNA is TGTGCCAGCAGCGACGGACAGGGAAAGAACACTGAAGCTTTCTTT.

The CDR3, as DNA: TGTGCCAGCAGTTACGACAGGGGAACGATTGGCTACACCTTC. It yields the protein CASSYDRGTIGYTF. The genes are TRBV6-2 or TRBV6-3 and TRBJ1-2, with 8 bases matching TRBD1. CDR3 length: 14 amino acids. From germline, CDR1 is MNHEY and CDR2 SVGEGT. The trim removed 2 bases at V and 7 bases at J, leaving 6 bases unmatched.

This clone has just one count. The V gene is TRBV19, the J gene TRBJ2-6; D uncertain. Trimming removed 3 bases at V and 0 bases at J, with 9 bases between. CDR3 length: 16 amino acids. Germline V gene data show CDR1 as LNHDA and CDR2 as SQIVND (reference sequence). CDR3 sequence: CASSIQWGSGANVLTF. For the CDR3, the DNA is TGTGCCAGTAGTATTCAGTGGGGCTCTGGGGCCAACGTCCTGACTTTC.

Here the CDR3 reads CASSQTGDYGYTF. CDR3 DNA: TGTGCCAGCAGCCAGACAGGGGACTATGGCTACACCTTC. The V call is TRBV3-1 (or the pseudogene TRBV3-2), the J call TRBJ1-2, with 8 positions matching TRBD1. V lost 3 bases, J lost 3 bases, and 0 bases stayed unmatched. In germline, CDR1 is LGHDT, CDR2 YNNKEL (reference sequence). The length of the CDR3 is 13 residues.

V is TRBV19 and J is TRBJ2-5, with D unclear. There are 16 residues in the CDR3. V was trimmed by 5 bases and J by 1 base, leaving 17 bases between them. Germline V CDR1 and CDR2: LNHDA, SQIVND (reference sequence). CDR3 DNA sequence: TGTGCCAGTAGTCCGTTCGGCGGCGGCGGCCAAGAGACCCAGTACTTC. This sequence encodes CASSPFGGGGQETQYF. Full variable domain (remainder filled in from reference TRBV19 and TRBJ2-5): DGGITQSPKYLFRKEGQNVTLSCEQNLNHDAMYWYRQDPGQGLRLIYYSQIVNDFQKGDIAEGYSVSREKKESFPLTVTSAQKNPTAFYLCASSPFGGGGQETQYFGPGTRLLVL.

The chain couples TRBV7-2 to TRBJ1-1; possible D gene TRBD1, 5 bases. The CDR3 sequence is 14 residues long. Trimming shortened V by 5 bases and J by 5 bases, and 15 bases separated the two germline ends. The germline CDR1 and CDR2 sequences are SGHTA and FQGNSA. The CDR3 here is CASSPGRGSTEAFF. The CDR3 DNA reads TGTGCCAGCAGCCCCGGACGGGGGAGTACTGAAGCTTTCTTT.

The chain employs TRBV25-1 and TRBJ1-1; D may be TRBD1 (5 bases). V was pared by 4 bases and J by 0 bases, with 12 bases between. CDR1 is MGHDK and CDR2 is SYGVNS in the germline V gene. The CDR3 runs 15 residues. The CDR3 loop reads CASSVEGLVNTEAFF. Here the CDR3 DNA reads TGTGCCAGCAGTGTGGAGGGGCTCGTGAACACTGAAGCTTTCTTT.

The genes are TRBV7-3 and TRBJ2-7; 16 bases match TRBD2. Germline-derived CDR1 and CDR2 are SGHTA and FQGTGA. The CDR3 has 17 residues. V dropped 5 bases and J dropped 5; count of bases not matched to a gene: 9. In nucleotides, the CDR3 is TGTGCCAGCAGCCCCGGGACTAGCGGGGGGGCCTTGGACGAGCAGTACTTC. This codes for CASSPGTSGGALDEQYF.

Only a few counts were recorded for this clone. The chain is built from TRBV4-3 and TRBJ1-5; D is ambiguous. The length of the CDR3 is 13 residues. V lost 4 bases, J lost 7 bases, and 11 bases lay in between. CDR1 LGHNA and CDR2 YSLEER come from the germline V gene. The CDR3 region is CASSPSSGQPQHF. CDR3 nucleotide sequence: TGCGCCAGCAGCCCCAGTAGCGGACAGCCCCAGCATTTT.

The chain uses TRBV12-3 or TRBV12-4 and TRBJ2-1; unclear D gene. V was trimmed by 5 bases and J by 6 bases, leaving 8 bases between them. The CDR3 extends over 12 amino acids. The CDR3 DNA is TGTGCCAGCAGTCTATCCCCCAATGAGCAGTTCTTC. Translating it yields CASSLSPNEQFF.

The chain has TRBV6-1 and TRBJ1-5; D not resolved. The CDR3 is 13 amino acids. V was trimmed by 0 bases and J by 10 bases, leaving 10 bases between them. From germline, CDR1 is MNHNS and CDR2 SASEGT. This chain's CDR3 is CASSEASPPPQHF. CDR3 DNA sequence: TGTGCCAGCAGTGAAGCCAGCCCGCCACCCCAGCATTTT.

This clone was picked up a small number of times. The rearrangement uses TRBV11-3 and TRBJ1-1; 7 bases align to TRBD1. The CDR3 runs 17 residues. The ends lost 5 bases at V and 1 base at J; junction bases unmatched: 13. CDR1 and CDR2 (germline): SGHNT, YENEEA. CDR3 amino acids: CASSPRQGRVSNTEAFF. In DNA form, the CDR3 reads TGTGCCAGCAGCCCCCGACAGGGCCGGGTCTCGAACACTGAAGCTTTCTTT.

The CDR3 loop reads CASSLGLAGRTDTQYF. CDR3 DNA: TGCGCCAGCAGCTTGGGACTAGCGGGACGGACAGATACGCAGTATTTT. The chain couples TRBV4-1 to TRBJ2-3, with 13 positions matching TRBD2. Germline CDR1 and CDR2: MGHRA and YSYEKL. The CDR3 has 16 residues. The V gene end was trimmed by 5 bases and the J gene end by 3 bases; junction bases not matched to a gene: 5.

The rearrangement uses TRBV3-1 (or the pseudogene TRBV3-2) and TRBJ1-1; D is undetermined. The CDR3 consists of 13 residues. The V end lost 4 bases, the J end lost 1 base, and 7 bases lay between the germline ends. Germline assignment: CDR1 LGHDT and CDR2 YNNKEL (reference sequence). Here the CDR3 reads CASSRTANTEAFF. The CDR3 DNA follows: TGTGCCAGCAGCCGCACAGCGAACACTGAAGCTTTCTTT.

The chain has TRBV9 and TRBJ1-6, with 7 positions matching TRBD1. V shed 3 bases and J 3 bases; nucleotides not matched to a gene: 6. In germline, CDR1 is SGDLS, CDR2 YYNGEE. The CDR3 extends over 16 amino acids. The CDR3 nucleotides are TGTGCCAGCAGCGCCGCAGGGGGGATCTATAATTCACCCCTCCACTTT. Translated, it gives CASSAAGGIYNSPLHF.

The chain is built from TRBV5-6 and TRBJ2-1; the D is unclear. V lost 1 base to trimming and J lost 3 bases, with 11 bases between them. Germline V CDR1 and CDR2: SGHDT, YYEEEE. The CDR3 extends over 15 amino acids. The CDR3 DNA reads TGTGCCAGCAGCTTGAGCGCCTATTTCTACAATGAGCAGTTCTTC. It translates to CASSLSAYFYNEQFF.

This chain's CDR3 is CATDRVRHQPQHF. The CDR3 coding sequence is TGTGCCACCGACAGGGTGAGGCATCAGCCCCAGCATTTT. This chain links TRBV11-3 with TRBJ1-5; 7 nucleotides agree with TRBD1. Germline V gives CDR1 SGHNT, CDR2 YENEEA. V shed 10 bases and J 5 bases; nucleotides not matched to a gene: 8. CDR3 size: 13 residues.

The genes are TRBV9 and TRBJ2-3; 7 nucleotides agree with TRBD1. Germline CDR1 SGDLS, CDR2 YYNGEE. After removal of 3 bases from V and 0 bases from J, the junction contained 16 bases not matched to a gene. There are 19 residues in the CDR3. The CDR3 DNA sequence: TGTGCCAGCAGCGGCTCCGGGACAGTCATCTTCACTAGCACAGATACGCAGTATTTT. It specifies CASSGSGTVIFTSTDTQYF.